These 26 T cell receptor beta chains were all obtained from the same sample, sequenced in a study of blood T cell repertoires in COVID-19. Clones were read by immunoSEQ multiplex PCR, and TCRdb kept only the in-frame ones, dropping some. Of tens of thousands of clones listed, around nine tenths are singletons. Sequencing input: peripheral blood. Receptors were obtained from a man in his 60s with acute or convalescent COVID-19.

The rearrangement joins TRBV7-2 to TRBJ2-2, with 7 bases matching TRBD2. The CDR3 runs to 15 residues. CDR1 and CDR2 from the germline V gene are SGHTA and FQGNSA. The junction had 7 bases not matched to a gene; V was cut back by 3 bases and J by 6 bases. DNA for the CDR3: TGTGCCAGCAGCTTCCCCGCGGCGGGGGCCGGGGAGCTGTTTTTT. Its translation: CASSFPAAGAGELFF.

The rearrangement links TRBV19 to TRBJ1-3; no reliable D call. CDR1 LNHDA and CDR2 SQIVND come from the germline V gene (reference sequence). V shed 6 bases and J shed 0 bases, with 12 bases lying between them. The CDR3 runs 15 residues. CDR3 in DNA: TGTGCCAGTAGAACTGATATTTCCTCTGGAAACACCATATATTTT. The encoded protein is CASRTDISSGNTIYF.

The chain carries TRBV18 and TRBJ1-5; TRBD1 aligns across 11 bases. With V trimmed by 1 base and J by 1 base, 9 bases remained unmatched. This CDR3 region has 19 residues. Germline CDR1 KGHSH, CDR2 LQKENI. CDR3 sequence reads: CASSPRWDRGFMSNQPQHF. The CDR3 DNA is TGTGCCAGCTCACCACGGTGGGACAGGGGGTTTATGAGCAATCAGCCCCAGCATTTT.

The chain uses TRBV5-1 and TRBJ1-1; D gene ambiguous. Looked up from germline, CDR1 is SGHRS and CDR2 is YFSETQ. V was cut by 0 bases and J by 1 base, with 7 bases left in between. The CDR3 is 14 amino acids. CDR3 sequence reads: CASSLEVGNTEAFF. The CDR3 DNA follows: TGCGCCAGCAGCTTGGAAGTCGGGAACACTGAAGCTTTCTTT.

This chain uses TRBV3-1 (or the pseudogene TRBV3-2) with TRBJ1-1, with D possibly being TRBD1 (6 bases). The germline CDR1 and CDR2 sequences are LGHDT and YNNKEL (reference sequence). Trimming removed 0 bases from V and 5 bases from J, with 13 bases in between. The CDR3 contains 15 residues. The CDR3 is CASSQDMGAATEAFF. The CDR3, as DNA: TGTGCCAGCAGCCAAGACATGGGGGCGGCTACTGAAGCTTTCTTT.

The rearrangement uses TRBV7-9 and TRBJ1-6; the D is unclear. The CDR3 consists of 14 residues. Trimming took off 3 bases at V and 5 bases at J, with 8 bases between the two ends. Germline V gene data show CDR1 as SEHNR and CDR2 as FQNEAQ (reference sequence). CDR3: CASSFEAHNSPLHF. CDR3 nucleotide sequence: TGTGCCAGCAGCTTTGAGGCTCATAATTCACCCCTCCACTTT.

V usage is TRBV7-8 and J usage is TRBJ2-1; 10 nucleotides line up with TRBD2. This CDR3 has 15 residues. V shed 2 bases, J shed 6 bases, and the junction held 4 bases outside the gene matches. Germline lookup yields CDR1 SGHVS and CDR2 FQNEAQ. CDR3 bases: TGTGCCAGCAGCTTAAGCGGGACTAGCGCCAATGAGCAGTTCTTC. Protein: CASSLSGTSANEQFF. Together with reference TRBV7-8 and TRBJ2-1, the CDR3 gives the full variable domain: GAGVSQSPRYKVAKRGQDVALRCDPISGHVSLFWYQQALGQGPEFLTYFQNEAQLDKSGLPSDRFFAERPEGSVSTLKIQRTQQEDSAVYLCASSLSGTSANEQFFGPGTRLTVL.

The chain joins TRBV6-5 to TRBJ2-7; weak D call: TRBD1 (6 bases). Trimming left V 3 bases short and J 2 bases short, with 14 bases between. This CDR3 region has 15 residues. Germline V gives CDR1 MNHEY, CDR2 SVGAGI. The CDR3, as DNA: TGTGCCAGCAGTTATGGGACAAGGGCCCCCTACGAGCAGTACTTC. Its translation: CASSYGTRAPYEQYF.

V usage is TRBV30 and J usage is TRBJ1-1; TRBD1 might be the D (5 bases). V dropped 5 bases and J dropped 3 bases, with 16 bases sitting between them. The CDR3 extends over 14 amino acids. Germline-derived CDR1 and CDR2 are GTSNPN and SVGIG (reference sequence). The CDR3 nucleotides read TGTGCCTGGGCACCTTCACCGGGGGACACTGAAGCTTTCTTT. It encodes CAWAPSPGDTEAFF.

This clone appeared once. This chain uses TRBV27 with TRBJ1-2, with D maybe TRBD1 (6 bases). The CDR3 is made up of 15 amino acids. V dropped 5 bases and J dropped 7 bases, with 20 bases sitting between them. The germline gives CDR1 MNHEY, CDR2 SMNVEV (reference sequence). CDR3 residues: CASSEYRDQYGGYTF. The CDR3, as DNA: TGTGCCAGCAGTGAATACAGGGATCAGTACGGTGGCTACACCTTC.

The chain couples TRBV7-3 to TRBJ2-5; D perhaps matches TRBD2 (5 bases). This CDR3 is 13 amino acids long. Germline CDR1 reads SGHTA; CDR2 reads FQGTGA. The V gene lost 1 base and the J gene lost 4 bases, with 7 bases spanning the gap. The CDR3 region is CASSLNRGETQYF. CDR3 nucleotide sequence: TGTGCCAGCAGCTTAAATCGGGGAGAGACCCAGTACTTC.

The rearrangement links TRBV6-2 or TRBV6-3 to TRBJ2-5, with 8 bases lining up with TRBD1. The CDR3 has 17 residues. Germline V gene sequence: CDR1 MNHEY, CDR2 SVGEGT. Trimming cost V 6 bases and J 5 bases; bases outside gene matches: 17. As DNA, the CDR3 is TGTGCCAGCAGCAGTGGAGGGACAGGACTACCTAAGGAGACCCAGTACTTC. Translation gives CASSSGGTGLPKETQYF.

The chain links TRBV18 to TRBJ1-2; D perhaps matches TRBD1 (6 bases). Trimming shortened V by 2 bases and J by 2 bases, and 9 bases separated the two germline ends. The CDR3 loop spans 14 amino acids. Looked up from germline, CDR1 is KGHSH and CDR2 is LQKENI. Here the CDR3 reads CASSPSQGNYGYTF. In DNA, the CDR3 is TGTGCCAGCTCACCATCCCAGGGGAACTATGGCTACACCTTC.

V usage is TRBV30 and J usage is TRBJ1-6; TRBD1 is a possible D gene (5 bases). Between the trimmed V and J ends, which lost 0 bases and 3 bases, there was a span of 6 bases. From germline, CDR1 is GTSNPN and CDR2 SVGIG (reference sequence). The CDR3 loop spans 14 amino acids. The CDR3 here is CAWSVQGYNSPLHF. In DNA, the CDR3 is TGTGCCTGGAGTGTGCAGGGCTATAATTCACCCCTCCACTTT.

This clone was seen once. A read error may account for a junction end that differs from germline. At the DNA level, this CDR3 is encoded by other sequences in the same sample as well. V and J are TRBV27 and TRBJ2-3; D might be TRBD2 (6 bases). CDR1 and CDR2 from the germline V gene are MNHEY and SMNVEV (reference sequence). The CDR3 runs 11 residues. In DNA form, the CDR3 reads TGTGCCAGCAGTACTGGGGGGACGCAATATTTT. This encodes CASSTGGTQYF.

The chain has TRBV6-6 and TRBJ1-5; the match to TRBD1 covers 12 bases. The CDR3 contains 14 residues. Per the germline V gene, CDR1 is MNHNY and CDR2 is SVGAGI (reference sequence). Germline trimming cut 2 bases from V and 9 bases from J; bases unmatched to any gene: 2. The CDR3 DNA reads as TGTGCCAGCAGTTACGGGACAGGGGGCTGGCCCCAGCATTTT. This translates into CASSYGTGGWPQHF.

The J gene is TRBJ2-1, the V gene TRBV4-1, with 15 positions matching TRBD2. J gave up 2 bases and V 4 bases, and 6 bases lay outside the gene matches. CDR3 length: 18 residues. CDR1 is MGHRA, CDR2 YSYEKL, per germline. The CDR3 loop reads CASSLRTSGGGAYNEQFF. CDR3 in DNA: TGCGCCAGCAGCCTTCGGACTAGCGGGGGGGGAGCCTACAATGAGCAGTTCTTC.

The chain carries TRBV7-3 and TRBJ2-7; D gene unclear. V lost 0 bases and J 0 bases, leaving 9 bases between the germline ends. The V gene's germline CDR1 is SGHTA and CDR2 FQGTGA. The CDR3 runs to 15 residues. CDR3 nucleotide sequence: TGTGCCAGCAGCTTAACCCATAGCTACTCCTACGAGCAGTACTTC. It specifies CASSLTHSYSYEQYF.

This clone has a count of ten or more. CDR3 in amino acids: CASSNRVNTGELFF. The CDR3 coding sequence is TGTGCCAGTAGTAACAGGGTGAACACCGGGGAGCTGTTTTTT. V and J are TRBV19 and TRBJ2-2; possibly TRBD1 for D (6 bases). V was clipped by 4 bases and J by 1 base, with 7 bases between them. CDR1 is LNHDA and CDR2 is SQIVND in the germline V gene (reference sequence). The CDR3 spans 14 residues.

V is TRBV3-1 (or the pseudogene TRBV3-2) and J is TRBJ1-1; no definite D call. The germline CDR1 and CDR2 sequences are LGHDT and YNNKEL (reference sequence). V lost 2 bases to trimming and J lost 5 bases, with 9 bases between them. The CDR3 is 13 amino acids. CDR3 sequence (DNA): TGTGCCAGCAGCCAAATGAGATGGACTGAAGCTTTCTTT. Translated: CASSQMRWTEAFF.

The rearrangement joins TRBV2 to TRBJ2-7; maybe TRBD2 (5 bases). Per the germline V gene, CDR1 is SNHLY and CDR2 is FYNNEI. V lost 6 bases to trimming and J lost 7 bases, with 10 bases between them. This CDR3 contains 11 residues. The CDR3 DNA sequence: TGTGCCAGCAGCCCAGCGGTGGAGCAGTACTTC. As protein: CASSPAVEQYF.

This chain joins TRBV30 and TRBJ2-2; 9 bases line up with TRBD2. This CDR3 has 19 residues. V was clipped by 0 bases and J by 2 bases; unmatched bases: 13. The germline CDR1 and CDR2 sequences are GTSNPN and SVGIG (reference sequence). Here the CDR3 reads CAWSVPAGGPEANTGELFF. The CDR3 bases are TGTGCCTGGAGTGTACCGGCGGGGGGGCCAGAGGCCAACACCGGGGAGCTGTTTTTT.

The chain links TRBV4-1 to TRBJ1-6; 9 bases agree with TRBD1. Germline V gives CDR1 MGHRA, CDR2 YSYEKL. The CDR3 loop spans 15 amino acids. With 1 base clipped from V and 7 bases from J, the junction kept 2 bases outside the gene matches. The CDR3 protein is CASSQGDRVNSPLHF. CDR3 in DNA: TGCGCCAGCAGCCAAGGGGACAGGGTGAATTCACCCCTCCACTTT.

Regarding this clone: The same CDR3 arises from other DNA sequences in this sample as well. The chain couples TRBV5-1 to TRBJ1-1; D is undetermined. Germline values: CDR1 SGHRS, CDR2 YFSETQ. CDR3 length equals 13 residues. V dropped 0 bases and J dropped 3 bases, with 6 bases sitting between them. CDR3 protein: CASSLGGDTEAFF. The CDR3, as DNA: TGCGCCAGCAGCTTGGGAGGTGACACTGAAGCTTTCTTT.

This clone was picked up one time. CDR3 sequence: CASSLNSGMGQPQHF. CDR3 DNA sequence: TGTGCCAGCAGCTTAAACAGCGGTATGGGTCAGCCCCAGCATTTT. The chain employs TRBV7-2 and TRBJ1-5; D is unclear. Germline V lookup: CDR1 SGHTA, CDR2 FQGNSA. Trimming took 2 bases from V and 6 from J, leaving 14 bases between them. CDR3 size: 15 residues.

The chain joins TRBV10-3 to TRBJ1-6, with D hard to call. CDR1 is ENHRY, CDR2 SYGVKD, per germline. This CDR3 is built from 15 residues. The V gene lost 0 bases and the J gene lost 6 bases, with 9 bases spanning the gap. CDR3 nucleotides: TGTGCCATCAGTGAGTCAGCCGTAATTAATTCACCCCTCCACTTT. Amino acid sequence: CAISESAVINSPLHF.